Listed below are T cell receptor beta chains from one sample, sequenced in a study of T cell responses to AZD1222 COVID-19 vaccine. Sequencing was performed with immunoSEQ multiplex PCR; in TCRdb, only in-frame clones are kept and a portion is missing. The data hold 120,000 to 150,000 clones, with roughly 91% observed a single time. The material sequenced was peripheral blood, taken 28 days after the second AZD1222 dose. These receptors originate from an adult who received the AZD1222 COVID-19 vaccine. CDR3s include the opening cysteine and the closing phenylalanine or tryptophan. The D gene is left open where the match is weak.

>TRBV11-2|.|TRBJ2-7
CASSFEAGRNYEQYF
>TRBV20-1|.|TRBJ1-1
CSASTDYSEAFF
>TRBV5-6|TRBD2|TRBJ2-7
CASSFGTSGGAKQYF
>TRBV28|.|TRBJ2-7
CASSFPRTRRIYSYEQYF
>TRBV28|.|TRBJ2-2
CASSANAIYSGELFF
>TRBV4-3|TRBD2|TRBJ2-1
CASSQAFGEGHNEQFF
>TRBV28|.|TRBJ1-1
CASSRKTQVTSRAFF
>TRBV5-1|.|TRBJ2-7
CASSLKAGHYEQYF
>TRBV28|.|TRBJ2-7
CASKNRQPTLYEQYF
>TRBV21-1|.|TRBJ1-4
CASSKTGTTLRNEKLFF
>TRBV9|.|TRBJ2-6
CASSAEGSFPALTF